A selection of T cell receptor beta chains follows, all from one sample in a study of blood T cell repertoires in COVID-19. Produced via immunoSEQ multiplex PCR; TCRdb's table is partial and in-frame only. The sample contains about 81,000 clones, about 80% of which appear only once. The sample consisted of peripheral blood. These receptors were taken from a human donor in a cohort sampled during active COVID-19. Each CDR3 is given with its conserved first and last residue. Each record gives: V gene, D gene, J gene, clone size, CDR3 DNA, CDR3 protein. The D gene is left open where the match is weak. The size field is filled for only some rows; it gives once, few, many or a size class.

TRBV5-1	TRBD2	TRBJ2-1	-	TGCGCCAGCAGACTAGCGGGGGGTGTCAATGAGCAGTTCTTC	CASRLAGGVNEQFF
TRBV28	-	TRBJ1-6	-	TGTGCCAGCAGTTTACGTGGGGTTCAGGGTTCACCCCTCCACTTT	CASSLRGVQGSPLHF
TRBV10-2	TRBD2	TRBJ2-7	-	TGCGCCAGCACGTCCGGGACTAACCGACGCCGGAATTTCAAGCAGTACTTC	CASTSGTNRRRNFKQYF
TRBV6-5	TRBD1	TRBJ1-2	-	TGTGCCAGCAGACCACTCCCGGGACAGGGAGGTGGCTACACCTTC	CASRPLPGQGGGYTF
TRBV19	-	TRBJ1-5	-	TGTGCCAGTAGTATTGCGGGGGGAAGCAATCAGCCCCAGCATTTT	CASSIAGGSNQPQHF
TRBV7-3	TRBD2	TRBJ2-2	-	TGTGCCAGCAGCTTAATGGCTAGCGGGGGTGATACGAACACCGGGGAGCTGTTTTTT	CASSLMASGGDTNTGELFF
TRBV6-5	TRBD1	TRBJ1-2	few	TGTGCCAGCCGTAGAACGACAGGGTCGTATGGCTACACCTTC	CASRRTTGSYGYTF
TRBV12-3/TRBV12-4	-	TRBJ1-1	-	TGTGCCAGCAACACGGGGAGTCAGAGAAGAGCTTTCTTT	CASNTGSQRRAFF
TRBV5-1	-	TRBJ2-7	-	TGCGCCAGCAGCTCCGTTTGGGGGGACGAGCAGTACTTC	CASSSVWGDEQYF
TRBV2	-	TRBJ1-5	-	TGTGCCAGCAACAGGGAGGGAGGACAGCCCCAGCATTTT	CASNREGGQPQHF
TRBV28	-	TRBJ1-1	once	TGTGCCAGCAGACTTCAGGGTGAAGCTTTCTTT	CASRLQGEAFF
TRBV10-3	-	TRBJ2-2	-	TGTGCCATCAGTGAACAGACCACCGGGGAGCTGTTTTTT	CAISEQTTGELFF
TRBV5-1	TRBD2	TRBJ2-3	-	TGCGCCACCGCCTTCTCGGGGGGGCATCAAGATACGCAGTATTTT	CATAFSGGHQDTQYF
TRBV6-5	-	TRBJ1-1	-	TGTGCCAGCACCCCGGACAGATTGAACACTGAAGCTTTCTTT	CASTPDRLNTEAFF
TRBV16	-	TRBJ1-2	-	TGTGCCAGCAGCCAATCCCTAGAGGCGGTTAACTATGGCTACACCTTC	CASSQSLEAVNYGYTF
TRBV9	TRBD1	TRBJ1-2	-	TGTGCCAGCAGCGTAGGGGACAGGGGAAGGGGCTACACCTTC	CASSVGDRGRGYTF
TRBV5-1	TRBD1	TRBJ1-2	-	TGCGCCAGCAGCTTCGTCCCGGGACAGGGAACTAACTATGGCTACACCTTC	CASSFVPGQGTNYGYTF
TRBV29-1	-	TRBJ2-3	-	TGCAGCGTTGAAACGGCAGGGAGGGATACGCAGTATTTT	CSVETAGRDTQYF
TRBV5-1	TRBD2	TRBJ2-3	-	TGCGCCAGCAGCTTGTCCCTGCGGGGGGACACAGATACGCAGTATTTT	CASSLSLRGDTDTQYF
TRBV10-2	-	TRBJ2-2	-	TGCGCCAGCAGAGCAGGAACCGCGAACACCGGGGAGCTGTTTTTT	CASRAGTANTGELFF
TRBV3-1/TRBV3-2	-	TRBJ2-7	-	TGTGCCAGCAGCCTCCTGGCTTCCTACGAGCAGTACTTC	CASSLLASYEQYF
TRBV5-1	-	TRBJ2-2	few	TGCGCCAGCAGCATACAGGGTGCGAACACCGGGGAGCTGTTTTTT	CASSIQGANTGELFF
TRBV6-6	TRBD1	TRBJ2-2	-	TGTGCCAGCAGCGGGGACAGGAACACCGGGGAGCTGTTTTTT	CASSGDRNTGELFF
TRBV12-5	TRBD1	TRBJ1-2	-	TGTGCTAGTGGTTTGATGGGGGACAGGACCTATGGCTACACCTTC	CASGLMGDRTYGYTF
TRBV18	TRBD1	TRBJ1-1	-	TGTGCCAGCTCGCCCACCCGGACAGGGAACACTGAAGCTTTCTTT	CASSPTRTGNTEAFF
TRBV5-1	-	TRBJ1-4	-	TGCGCCAGCAGCTTGGCCGGTAGGGGGAGCAATGAAAAACTGTTTTTT	CASSLAGRGSNEKLFF
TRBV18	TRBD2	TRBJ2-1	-	TGTGCCAGCTCACCGGGGGGGAACAATGAGCAGTTCTTC	CASSPGGNNEQFF